This T cell receptor (beta chain) was captured by sequencing in a study of blood T cell repertoires in COVID-19. Study in general: The origin of the acute and convalescent COVID-19 samples was the United States, Italy and Spain. Sample material is recorded as cDNA or gDNA derived from T cells, B-cell-depleted T cells, or PBMCs.

Germline V gene lookup returns CDR1 SGHAT and CDR2 FQNNGV. The CDR3 is 15 amino acids. V lost 5 bases, J lost 7 bases, and 19 bases lay in between. Produced via immunoSEQ multiplex PCR; TCRdb's table is partial and in-frame only. This sample carries a few hundred thousand clones, about 84% of them seen once, and the ten largest clones take about 12%. This receptor was obtained from an elderly man with acute or convalescent COVID-19. The V call is TRBV11-2, the J call TRBJ2-3, with D perhaps matching TRBD1 (5 bases). The specimen sequenced was peripheral blood. CDR3: CASSPWAGLGNTQYF. The CDR3 coding sequence is TGTGCCAGCAGCCCCTGGGCAGGGCTTGGAAATACGCAGTATTTT.